The clone carrying this T cell receptor beta chain was recorded at least ten times. The data belong to a study of T cells in Graves' hyperthyroidism and ophthalmopathy. CDR1 and CDR2 (germline): LNHDA, SQIVND (reference sequence). Trimming took 9 bases from V and 4 from J, leaving 16 bases between them. This CDR3 region has 13 residues. Amplification yielded TCR beta CDR3 regions, with RNA transcripts as the source. The HTBI primer set was used in a first-round RT-PCR of the TCR CDR3. TCRdb re-called the multiplex PCR reads through MiXCR, storing one row per CDR3 protein. Among fewer than 450,000 distinct CDR3 sequences listed, 17% were seen once.

This receptor was taken from a woman in her twenties or thirties with Graves' hyperthyroidism that later progressed to Graves' ophthalmopathy. The sequenced sample was blood. The chain recombines TRBV19 with TRBJ2-7, with TRBD1 as a possible D gene (7 bases). CDR3 residues: CASSIAGGYEQYF. The CDR3 DNA follows: TGTGCCAGCAGCATAGCAGGGGGGTACGAGCAGTACTTC.